Following are 19 T cell receptor beta chains from one sample sequenced in a study of T cells after posttransplantation cyclophosphamide. Busulfan-fludarabine conditioning, marrow transplant, and cyclophosphamide on days +3 and +4 were administered. The data were produced by immunoSEQ multiplex PCR, yet TCRdb's version contains in-frame clones alone and is incomplete. This repertoire holds 7,500 to 8,000 clones, and none appear only once. Sequencing was performed on PBMCs, taken nearly 95 days after allogeneic stem cell transplant with posttransplant cyclophosphamide. These receptors all come from a female patient between 55 and 75 years old who received an allogeneic stem cell transplant from an unrelated donor, was CMV-positive, and had acute GVHD only. Some T cells may be supplied by the graft donor.

In its sample, this clone was seen many times. The genes are TRBV7-9 and TRBJ2-2, with a weak D call TRBD1 (6 bases). The CDR3 sequence is 15 residues long. Germline values: CDR1 SEHNR, CDR2 FQNEAQ (reference sequence). Trimming removed 1 base at V and 3 bases at J, with 9 bases between. CDR3 sequence: CASSLGTAYTGELFF. The CDR3 DNA reads TGTGCCAGCAGCTTAGGGACAGCGTACACCGGGGAGCTGTTTTTT. Combining the CDR3 with reference TRBV7-9 and TRBJ2-2 gives the whole variable domain DTGVSQNPRHKITKRGQNVTFRCDPISEHNRLYWYRQTLGQGPEFLTYFQNEAQLEKSRLLSDRFSAERPKGSFSTLEIQRTEQGDSAMYLCASSLGTAYTGELFFGEGSRLTVL.

This clone showed up many times. V and J are TRBV6-4 and TRBJ2-3; 9 nucleotides agree with TRBD2. V was pared by 0 bases and J by 0 bases, with 13 bases of the junction left unmatched. Germline CDR1 is MRHNA and CDR2 is SNTAGT. The CDR3 sequence is 20 residues long. In DNA, the CDR3 is TGTGCCAGCAGTGACTCGATAGGCGGGGGGGCCCAATCCAGCACAGATACGCAGTATTTT. Translated, it gives CASSDSIGGGAQSSTDTQYF.

The sample holds many counts of this clone. CDR3 DNA sequence: TGTGCCAGCAGTTTCCGGACAGGGAATCAGCCCCAGCATTTT. The encoded protein is CASSFRTGNQPQHF. This chain links TRBV12-3 or TRBV12-4 with TRBJ1-5; TRBD1 matches at 8 bases. The CDR3 runs 14 residues. The J segment lost 4 bases and the V segment lost 3 bases, leaving 2 bases of the junction unmatched.

This clone was seen repeatedly, ten times or more. The J gene is TRBJ2-2, the V gene TRBV11-2, with a tentative D call TRBD2 (5 bases). The V gene's germline CDR1 is SGHAT and CDR2 FQNNGV. The CDR3 runs 15 residues. Trimming shortened V by 2 bases and J by 3 bases, and 10 bases separated the two germline ends. The CDR3 sequence: CASSLKLGDTGELFF. The CDR3 coding sequence is TGTGCCAGCAGCTTAAAGCTCGGGGACACCGGGGAGCTGTTTTTT. The full variable domain, in which reference TRBV11-2 and TRBJ2-2 provide the parts outside the CDR3, is EAGVAQSPRYKIIEKRQSVAFWCNPISGHATLYWYQQILGQGPKLLIQFQNNGVVDDSQLPKDRFSAERLKGVDSTLKIQPAKLEDSAVYLCASSLKLGDTGELFFGEGSRLTVL.

This clone was seen ten or more times. The chain joins TRBV2 to TRBJ1-5; the match to TRBD1 covers 12 bases. V shed 0 bases, J shed 6 bases, and the junction held 3 bases outside the gene matches. The CDR3 consists of 16 residues. Looked up from germline, CDR1 is SNHLY and CDR2 is FYNNEI. CDR3 loop: CASSEAGTGGIQPQHF. Written as DNA, the CDR3 is TGTGCCAGCAGTGAAGCGGGGACAGGGGGCATTCAGCCCCAGCATTTT. Looking up the rest from reference TRBV2 and TRBJ1-5 gives the full variable domain: EPEVTQTPSHQVTQMGQEVILRCVPISNHLYFYWYRQILGQKVEFLVSFYNNEISEKSEIFDDQFSVERPDGSNFTLKIRSTKLEDSAMYFCASSEAGTGGIQPQHFGDGTRLSIL.

This clone appeared many times. CDR3 in amino acids: CASSISGVNTEAFF. The CDR3 nucleotides read TGTGCCAGTAGTATCTCAGGGGTGAACACTGAAGCTTTCTTT. The chain combines TRBV19 with TRBJ1-1; TRBD1 might be the D (6 bases). The germline CDR1 and CDR2 sequences are LNHDA and SQIVND (reference sequence). V lost 3 bases to trimming and J lost 0 bases, with 8 bases between them. The length of the CDR3 is 14 residues.

The DNA for the CDR3 is TGTGCCTGGAGTCGTACAGGAGTTACCTACGAGCAGTACTTC. Its translation is CAWSRTGVTYEQYF. J is TRBJ2-7 and V is TRBV30, with a possible D match to TRBD1 (5 bases). Trimming pared 2 bases from V and 2 bases from J, leaving 13 bases between. Looked up from germline, CDR1 is GTSNPN and CDR2 is SVGIG (reference sequence). This CDR3 has 14 residues.

This clone was recorded at least ten times. V is TRBV7-2 and J is TRBJ2-3, with TRBD2 matching over 7 bases. Germline CDR1 is SGHTA and CDR2 is FQGNSA. Trimming took 1 base from V and 3 from J; bases not matched to a gene: 10. This CDR3 is built from 17 residues. The CDR3 is CASSLGNAGVGTDTQYF. The CDR3 bases are TGTGCCAGCAGCTTAGGCAATGCGGGAGTGGGGACAGATACGCAGTATTTT.

This chain joins TRBV7-8 and TRBJ2-7, with TRBD2 identical over 13 bases. CDR3 length: 15 amino acids. V was clipped by 6 bases and J by 2 bases; unmatched bases: 4. Germline assignment: CDR1 SGHVS and CDR2 FQNEAQ. CDR3: CASSRGLAGAYEQYF. The CDR3 bases are TGTGCCAGCAGTCGCGGACTAGCGGGAGCCTACGAGCAGTACTTC.

Many counts were recorded for this clone. The chain carries TRBV11-1 and TRBJ2-2; TRBD1 is a possible D gene (5 bases). In germline, CDR1 is SGHAT, CDR2 FQDESV (reference sequence). V was pared by 5 bases and J by 2 bases, with 9 bases between. CDR3 size: 14 residues. In DNA, the CDR3 is TGTGCCAGCAGCAAAGGACAAAACACCGGGGAGCTGTTTTTT. This sequence encodes CASSKGQNTGELFF.

This clone was seen ten or more times. The chain recombines TRBV11-2 with TRBJ2-7; possibly TRBD2 for D (6 bases). Germline V CDR1 and CDR2: SGHAT, FQNNGV. Trimming stripped 5 bases from V and 0 bases from J, with 26 bases between. The CDR3 sequence is 19 residues long. This CDR3 is CASSPSERAYERGSYEQYF. The CDR3 region has the DNA TGTGCCAGCAGCCCTAGCGAGCGGGCCTACGAAAGGGGCTCCTACGAGCAGTACTTC.

Ten or more counts support this clone. The chain is built from TRBV30 and TRBJ2-5; D is uncertain. The CDR3 sequence is 12 residues long. Per germline, CDR1 GTSNPN and CDR2 SVGIG (reference sequence). Trimming took off 5 bases at V and 1 base at J, with 8 bases between the two ends. CDR3 in amino acids: CAWGLLQETQYF. The DNA for the CDR3 is TGTGCCTGGGGGCTGCTCCAAGAGACCCAGTACTTC.

This clone occurred many times. Germline is not matched at one junction end, which may reflect a read error. The chain recombines TRBV15 with TRBJ1-1; TRBD1 aligns across 8 bases. CDR3 length: 14 residues. Germline V gives CDR1 LNHNV, CDR2 YYDKDF (reference sequence). CDR3 residues: CATPAALQLDRVVF. Written as DNA, the CDR3 is TGTGCCACACCAGCAGCACTTCAGTTGGACAGGGTTGTCTTT.

There are many counts of this clone. One end of the junction is discordant with germline, which a read error may explain. V is TRBV24-1 and J is TRBJ2-7, with D uncertain. The CDR3 has 9 residues. Germline lookup yields CDR1 KGHDR and CDR2 SFDVKD. The DNA of the CDR3 is TGCCAGTTTACCTACGAGCAGTACTTC. Residues: CQFTYEQYF.

By share of the sample, this clone is medium-sized. The chain recombines TRBV5-4 with TRBJ2-1, with D maybe TRBD2 (6 bases). The CDR3 runs to 14 residues. CDR1 SGHNT and CDR2 YYREEE come from the germline V gene (reference sequence). V lost 4 bases and J 4 bases, leaving 12 bases between the germline ends. CDR3 protein: CASSVAGLYNEQFF. DNA of the CDR3: TGTGCCAGCAGCGTGGCGGGACTTTACAATGAGCAGTTCTTC.

The sample holds many counts of this clone. This chain uses TRBV5-8 with TRBJ1-1; no reliable D call. The CDR3 totals 11 residues. Germline V gene data show CDR1 as SGHTS and CDR2 as YDEGEE. Trimming took off 3 bases at V and 8 bases at J, with 8 bases between the two ends. CDR3 nucleotide sequence: TGTGCCAGCAGCTGGTCAGGCGAAGCTTTCTTT. Translated, it gives CASSWSGEAFF.

This clone is categorized as medium-sized. The chain couples TRBV2 to TRBJ2-1; D is perhaps TRBD2 (5 bases). Trimming stripped 5 bases from V and 7 bases from J, with 12 bases between. This CDR3 contains 13 residues. Germline loops: CDR1 SNHLY, CDR2 FYNNEI. The CDR3 spells CASSSGVRNEQFF. Here the CDR3 DNA reads TGTGCCAGCAGTTCCGGGGTCCGGAATGAGCAGTTCTTC.

This clone has ten or more counts. CDR3 loop: CASSLGLPGTGELFF. CDR3 DNA sequence: TGTGCCAGCAGCTTGGGACTCCCCGGGACCGGGGAGCTGTTTTTT. The rearrangement joins TRBV7-2 to TRBJ2-2; D is possibly TRBD2 (6 bases). The CDR3 covers 15 residues. Trimming left V 3 bases short and J 5 bases short, with 13 bases between. Germline loops: CDR1 SGHTA, CDR2 FQGNSA.

This clone was seen only a few times. The rearrangement joins TRBV5-5 to TRBJ1-5, with 7 bases matching TRBD1. Germline assignment: CDR1 SGHKS and CDR2 YYEKEE (reference sequence). The CDR3 has 15 residues. V lost 3 bases and J lost 1; bases outside the gene matches: 4. The CDR3 DNA reads TGTGCCAGCAGCTCAGGGGGGTTAAGCAATCAGCCCCAGCATTTT. This translates into CASSSGGLSNQPQHF.